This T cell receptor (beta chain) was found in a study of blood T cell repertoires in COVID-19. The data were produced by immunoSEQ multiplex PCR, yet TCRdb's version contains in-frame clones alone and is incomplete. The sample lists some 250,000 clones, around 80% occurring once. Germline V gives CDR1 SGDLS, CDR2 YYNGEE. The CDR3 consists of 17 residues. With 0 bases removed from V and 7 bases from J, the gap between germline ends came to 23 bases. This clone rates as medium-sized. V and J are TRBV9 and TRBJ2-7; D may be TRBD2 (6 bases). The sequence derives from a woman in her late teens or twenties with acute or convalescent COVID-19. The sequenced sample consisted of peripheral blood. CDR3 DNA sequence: TGTGCCAGCAGCGTAGGAGCCACCGGGACTCCCTATGGAGAGCAGTACTTC. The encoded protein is CASSVGATGTPYGEQYF.